This note documents a single TCR beta chain sequence. No antigen is known for it. The data are from a study of CXCR3-negative and CXCR3-positive naive CD8 T cells. The authors made the TRB cDNA libraries by 5' RACE using UMI labels. TCRdb reprocessed the 5' RACE reads and stores each CDR3 protein as one record, lacking DNA. This sample contains 120,000 or so distinct CDR3 sequences. CDR3 length equals 16 residues. Germline V CDR1 and CDR2: MNHNY, SVGAGI (reference sequence). Study results and caveats: CXCR3-positive naive cells carried more hydrophobic TRB CDR3s than CXCR3-negative ones.

Triplicate approximately 270,000-cell sorts were made of each CD8+ T cell subset. Identification of naive CD8+ T cells rested on CD45RO-CCR7+CD27+CD95- status. V gene TRBV6-6 combines with J gene TRBJ2-1. Input material: naive CXCR3+ CD8+ T cells from blood. Subset of the sample: CD45RO-CCR7+CD27+CD95- naive CD8+ T cells expressing CXCR3 (TNR3+). This receptor was taken from a human donor in good health. Some clones in this sample may be carry-over from other donors' samples. CDR3 region: CASRGSSSGSYNEQFF.